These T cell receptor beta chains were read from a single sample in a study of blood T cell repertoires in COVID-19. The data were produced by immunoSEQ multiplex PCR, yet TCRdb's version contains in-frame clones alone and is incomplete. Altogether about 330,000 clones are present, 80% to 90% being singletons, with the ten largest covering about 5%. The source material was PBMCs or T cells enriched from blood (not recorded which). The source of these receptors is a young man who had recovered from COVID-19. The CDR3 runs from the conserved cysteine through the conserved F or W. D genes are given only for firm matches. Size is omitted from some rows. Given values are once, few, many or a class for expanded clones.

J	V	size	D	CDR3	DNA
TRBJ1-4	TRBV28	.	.	CASSTAAGFTSTNEKLFF	TGTGCCAGCAGTACCGCAGCGGGGTTCACATCGACTAATGAAAAACTGTTTTTT
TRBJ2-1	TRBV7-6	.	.	CASSLYERSSYNEQFF	TGTGCCAGCAGCCTATACGAGCGGAGCTCCTACAATGAACAGTTCTTC
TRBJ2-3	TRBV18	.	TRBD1	CASSPRTGLTDTQYF	TGTGCCAGCTCACCAAGGACAGGGCTGACAGATACGCAGTATTTT
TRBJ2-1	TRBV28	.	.	CASTSPRENEQFF	TGTGCCAGCACTTCCCCTCGGGAGAATGAGCAGTTCTTC
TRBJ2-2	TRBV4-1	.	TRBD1	CASSQADRGRSGELFF	TGCGCCAGCAGCCAAGCGGACAGGGGGCGGTCCGGGGAGCTGTTTTTT
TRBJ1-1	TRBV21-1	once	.	CASSTYGGEAFF	TGTGCCAGCAGCACCTACGGTGGTGAAGCTTTCTTT
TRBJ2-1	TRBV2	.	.	CASSTDSGSNNEQFF	TGTGCCAGCAGTACCGATAGCGGATCGAACAATGAGCAGTTCTTC
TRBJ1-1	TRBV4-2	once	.	CASSQDYIVTEAFF	TGTGCCAGCAGCCAAGATTATATCGTTACTGAAGCTTTCTTT
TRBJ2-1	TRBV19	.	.	CASSIRVYNEQFF	TGTGCCAGTAGTATTCGGGTCTACAATGAGCAGTTCTTC
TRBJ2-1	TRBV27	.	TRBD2	CASSLIGGGSYNEQFF	TGTGCCAGCAGTTTAATAGGCGGGGGATCCTACAATGAGCAGTTCTTC
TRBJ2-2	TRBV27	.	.	CASGGRGAPAGELFF	TGTGCCAGCGGGGGTCGGGGGGCGCCGGCCGGGGAGCTGTTTTTT
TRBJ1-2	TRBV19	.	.	CASSWGDRTYGYTF	TGTGCCAGTAGTTGGGGTGACAGGACCTATGGCTACACCTTC
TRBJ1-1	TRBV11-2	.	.	CASSLDGWRGNTEAFF	TGTGCCAGCAGCTTAGATGGCTGGCGGGGGAACACTGAAGCTTTCTTT
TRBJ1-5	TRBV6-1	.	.	CASSEGGVDQPQHF	TGTGCCAGCAGTGAAGGCGGAGTCGATCAGCCCCAGCATTTT
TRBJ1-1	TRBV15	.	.	CATSTSGWAGDLNTEAFF	TGTGCCACCAGCACCTCGGGGTGGGCAGGGGATCTGAACACTGAAGCTTTCTTT
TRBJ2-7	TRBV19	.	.	CASSPRTRGGIYEQYF	TGTGCCAGTAGCCCACGGACACGCGGTGGGATATACGAGCAGTACTTC
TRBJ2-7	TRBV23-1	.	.	CASFLDSTYEQYF	TGCGCCAGCTTTTTAGACAGTACCTACGAGCAGTACTTC